A single sample gave rise to the 31 T cell receptor beta chains below, sequenced in a study of T cell responses to AZD1222 COVID-19 vaccine. Data came from immunoSEQ multiplex PCR; TCRdb stores just in-frame clones and leaves some out. The sample includes roughly 160,000 clones, around 89% of them seen just once. The sample consisted of peripheral blood, taken on day 0 of AZD1222 vaccination. These receptors were obtained from an adult in good health.

The chain has TRBV19 and TRBJ1-2, with TRBD1 matching 8 bases. V lost 4 bases, J lost 1 base, and 14 bases stayed unmatched. From germline, CDR1 is LNHDA and CDR2 SQIVND (reference sequence). The CDR3 spans 18 residues. CDR3 sequence reads: CASSTPPLDRENNYGYTF. CDR3 nucleotides: TGTGCCAGTAGTACACCCCCCTTGGACAGGGAGAATAACTATGGCTACACCTTC.

This rearrangement joins TRBV11-2 to TRBJ1-3, with D hard to call. V gave up 5 bases and J gave up 1 base, with 12 bases separating them. Germline V CDR1 and CDR2: SGHAT, FQNNGV. The CDR3 is 15 residues long. CDR3 protein: CASSKEVGSGNTIYF. The CDR3 DNA is TGTGCCAGCAGCAAAGAGGTGGGATCTGGAAACACCATATATTTT.

This sequence joins TRBV27 and TRBJ2-6; D might be TRBD1 (5 bases). Germline lookup yields CDR1 MNHEY and CDR2 SMNVEV (reference sequence). The CDR3 contains 16 residues. Trimming left V 3 bases short and J 1 base short, with 10 bases between. The CDR3 bases are TGTGCCAGCAGTTTCAGGGATCGGTCTGGGGCCAACGTCCTGACTTTC. This translates into CASSFRDRSGANVLTF.

The chain couples TRBV11-2 to TRBJ1-5; perhaps TRBD1 as D (5 bases). V lost 2 bases to trimming and J lost 3 bases, with 11 bases between them. Germline lookup yields CDR1 SGHAT and CDR2 FQNNGV. CDR3 length: 15 residues. The CDR3 DNA reads as TGTGCCAGCAGCTTACAGGGTAGGGTCAATCAGCCCCAGCATTTT. Translation: CASSLQGRVNQPQHF.

The CDR3 DNA reads as TGTGCCAGCAGCGTAGCTGTTGCAGGGTCTGCTGGCTACACCTTC. It encodes CASSVAVAGSAGYTF. The chain is built from TRBV9 and TRBJ1-2, with D perhaps matching TRBD1 (5 bases). Trimming removed 0 bases at V and 7 bases at J, with 16 bases between. The CDR3 totals 15 residues. Germline loops: CDR1 SGDLS, CDR2 YYNGEE.

In this sample, this clone turned up once. This rearrangement joins TRBV18 to TRBJ1-2; D is possibly TRBD1 (6 bases). Germline V gene data show CDR1 as KGHSH and CDR2 as LQKENI. V was pared by 6 bases and J by 6 bases, with 11 bases between. There are 12 residues in the CDR3. Here the CDR3 DNA reads TGTGCCAGCTCTTCTCCAGGGGATGGCTACACCTTC. Encoded protein: CASSSPGDGYTF.

This sequence joins TRBV21-1 and TRBJ1-5. TRBV21-1 is a pseudogene locus. The CDR3 runs to 17 residues. CDR3 sequence reads: CASSKVSGGPRRWPQHF. DNA of the CDR3: TGTGCCAGCAGCAAAGTTTCCGGCGGCCCACGGCGTTGGCCCCAGCATTTT.

This clone was picked up one time. This sequence joins TRBV19 and TRBJ2-2; no clear D gene. This CDR3 has 14 amino acids. V lost 10 bases and J lost 6, with 18 bases in between. From germline, CDR1 is LNHDA and CDR2 SQIVND (reference sequence). CDR3 bases: TGTGCCATCCGGACCTCACCCGTGGCCGGGGAGCTGTTTTTT. Amino acid sequence: CAIRTSPVAGELFF. Complete variable domain (other parts from reference TRBV19 and TRBJ2-2): DGGITQSPKYLFRKEGQNVTLSCEQNLNHDAMYWYRQDPGQGLRLIYYSQIVNDFQKGDIAEGYSVSREKKESFPLTVTSAQKNPTAFYLCAIRTSPVAGELFFGEGSRLTVL.

The rearrangement joins TRBV30 to TRBJ2-1; the D is unclear. The V end was cut by 2 bases, the J end by 16 bases, with 15 bases between. The CDR3 spans 11 residues. Per the germline V gene, CDR1 is GTSNPN and CDR2 is SVGIG (reference sequence). CDR3 loop: CAWSTLTYGFF. The DNA for the CDR3 is TGTGCCTGGAGTACCCTTACCTACGGATTCTTC. Looking up the rest from reference TRBV30 and TRBJ2-1 gives the full variable domain: SQTIHQWPATLVQPVGSPLSLECTVEGTSNPNLYWYRQAAGRGLQLLFYSVGIGQISSEVPQNLSASRPQDRQFILSSKKLLLSDSGFYLCAWSTLTYGFFGPGTRLTVL.

This clone was seen only a few times. This sequence joins TRBV18 and TRBJ1-5, with TRBD1 matching over 7 bases. Germline V CDR1 and CDR2: KGHSH, LQKENI. The CDR3 totals 13 residues. V was pared by 8 bases and J by 4 bases, with 5 bases of the junction left unmatched. The chain's CDR3 is CASQGQANQPQHF. Here the CDR3 DNA reads TGTGCCAGCCAAGGACAGGCGAATCAGCCCCAGCATTTT.

The J gene is TRBJ1-5, the V gene TRBV19; TRBD1 agrees at 7 bases. Per the germline V gene, CDR1 is LNHDA and CDR2 is SQIVND (reference sequence). This CDR3 has 15 amino acids. Germline trimming cut 7 bases from V and 5 bases from J; bases unmatched to any gene: 11. The CDR3 DNA reads TGTGCCAGTATCCGGCGGACAGGATTGGATCAGCCCCAGCATTTT. Its translation: CASIRRTGLDQPQHF.

The chain combines TRBV28 with TRBJ2-3; 10 bases fit TRBD2. The CDR3 has 15 residues. Germline assignment: CDR1 MDHEN and CDR2 SYDVKM. V dropped 8 bases and J dropped 6; count of bases not matched to a gene: 11. The CDR3 region is CASSVLAGSRDTQYF. The CDR3 DNA sequence: TGTGCCAGCTCTGTACTAGCGGGGTCGAGGGATACGCAGTATTTT.

V is TRBV7-3 and J is TRBJ2-1, with D perhaps TRBD1 (5 bases). With 2 bases removed from V and 6 bases from J, the gap between germline ends came to 20 bases. There are 17 residues in the CDR3. Germline V CDR1 and CDR2: SGHTA, FQGTGA. This chain's CDR3 is CASSLSTWGRESNEQFF. DNA of the CDR3: TGTGCCAGCAGCTTATCGACCTGGGGCAGGGAAAGCAATGAGCAGTTCTTC.

The rearrangement joins TRBV9 to TRBJ1-3; D gene uncertain. The V gene's germline CDR1 is SGDLS and CDR2 YYNGEE. The CDR3 has 14 residues. Trimming cost V 0 bases and J 4 bases, with 8 bases left between them. The CDR3 nucleotides read TGTGCCAGCAGCGTAGTCCCCAGGGGAAACACCATATATTTT. Residues: CASSVVPRGNTIYF.

The rearrangement uses TRBV19 and TRBJ2-7, with 8 nucleotides matching TRBD1. With V trimmed by 4 bases and J by 4 bases, 6 bases remained unmatched. The CDR3 loop spans 14 amino acids. The germline CDR1 and CDR2 sequences are LNHDA and SQIVND (reference sequence). The DNA for the CDR3 is TGTGCCAGTAGTAACCGAGACAGGGGTTACGAGCAGTACTTC. This translates into CASSNRDRGYEQYF.

This chain links TRBV4-1 with TRBJ1-6, with 7 positions matching TRBD1. V shed 0 bases, J shed 10 bases, and the junction held 9 bases outside the gene matches. Germline lookup yields CDR1 MGHRA and CDR2 YSYEKL. The CDR3 has 16 amino acids. CDR3 nucleotides: TGCGCCAGCAGCCAAGAAGGGGGCATGGGTAACTCACCCCTCCACTTT. Translating it yields CASSQEGGMGNSPLHF.

The rearrangement links TRBV9 to TRBJ2-1, with D possibly TRBD2 on 5 matching bases. CDR1 is SGDLS, CDR2 YYNGEE, per germline. The CDR3 sequence is 15 residues long. Trimming cost V 0 bases and J 2 bases, with 9 bases left between them. The CDR3 protein is CASSVAAGTYNEQFF. The CDR3 DNA is TGTGCCAGCAGCGTAGCGGCGGGTACCTACAATGAGCAGTTCTTC.

This clone was observed a single time. This chain connects TRBV29-1 to TRBJ2-5; no definite D call. This CDR3 region has 14 residues. CDR1 SQVTM and CDR2 ANQGSEA come from the germline V gene. Trimming took 1 base from V and 5 from J, leaving 14 bases between them. CDR3 sequence: CSVEAKGPVETQYF. The CDR3 DNA is TGCAGCGTTGAAGCCAAAGGTCCGGTGGAGACCCAGTACTTC.

The rearrangement joins TRBV7-2 to TRBJ2-7; D call uncertain. The CDR3 covers 12 residues. Looked up from germline, CDR1 is SGHTA and CDR2 is FQGNSA. Trimming left V 4 bases short and J 1 base short, with 5 bases between. Here the CDR3 reads CASSYWSYEQYF. The CDR3 coding sequence is TGTGCCAGCAGCTACTGGTCCTACGAGCAGTACTTC.

J is TRBJ2-3 and V is TRBV19; no definite D call. V was pared by 1 base and J by 2 bases, with 10 bases between. From germline, CDR1 is LNHDA and CDR2 SQIVND (reference sequence). The CDR3 runs 15 residues. The CDR3: CASSIGGVPTDTQYF. CDR3 in DNA: TGTGCCAGTAGTATAGGTGGCGTCCCCACAGATACGCAGTATTTT. The variable domain in full, completed from reference TRBV19 and TRBJ2-3, reads DGGITQSPKYLFRKEGQNVTLSCEQNLNHDAMYWYRQDPGQGLRLIYYSQIVNDFQKGDIAEGYSVSREKKESFPLTVTSAQKNPTAFYLCASSIGGVPTDTQYFGPGTRLTVL.

This clone was seen only once. V gene TRBV4-1 combines with J gene TRBJ2-3; 14 bases agree with TRBD2. The germline CDR1 and CDR2 sequences are MGHRA and YSYEKL. The V segment lost 4 bases and the J segment 5 bases; nucleotides outside the gene matches: 8. The CDR3 runs 17 residues. The chain's CDR3 is CASSPRLAGGLVDTQYF. CDR3 bases: TGCGCCAGCAGCCCCCGACTAGCGGGGGGGCTGGTAGATACGCAGTATTTT.

This chain connects TRBV11-3 to TRBJ2-5; possibly TRBD1 or TRBD2 for D (5 bases each). The CDR3 length is 13 residues. Germline assignment: CDR1 SGHNT and CDR2 YENEEA. With 5 bases removed from V and 5 bases from J, the gap between germline ends came to 12 bases. In nucleotides, the CDR3 is TGTGCCAGCAGCCGAACGGGGCAGGAGACCCAGTACTTC. This codes for CASSRTGQETQYF.

The rearrangement uses TRBV25-1 and TRBJ1-6, with TRBD1 matching 9 bases. The trim removed 4 bases at V and 6 bases at J, leaving 4 bases unmatched. Germline V gives CDR1 MGHDK, CDR2 SYGVNS. The CDR3 extends over 15 amino acids. The CDR3 protein is CASSGGTGLNSPLHF. CDR3 coding DNA: TGTGCCAGCAGTGGCGGGACAGGGCTTAATTCACCCCTCCACTTT.

CDR3 DNA sequence: TGCGCCAGCAGCCATAGTGGATTTCGGGGATATGGCTACACCTTC. Residues: CASSHSGFRGYGYTF. V usage is TRBV4-3 and J usage is TRBJ1-2; no clear D. The CDR3 contains 15 residues. V was pared by 3 bases and J by 5 bases, with 16 bases between. Looked up from germline, CDR1 is LGHNA and CDR2 is YSLEER.

This chain joins TRBV3-1 (or the pseudogene TRBV3-2) and TRBJ2-7, with D maybe TRBD2 (7 bases). CDR1 LGHDT and CDR2 YNNKEL come from the germline V gene (reference sequence). Trimming removed 0 bases from V and 5 bases from J, with 14 bases in between. The CDR3 is 15 amino acids. CDR3 protein: CASSQDPGEGDEQYF. The CDR3, as DNA: TGTGCCAGCAGCCAAGACCCAGGGGAGGGGGACGAGCAGTACTTC.

The chain couples TRBV7-2 to TRBJ2-1; 7 bases are a match to TRBD2. Germline loops: CDR1 SGHTA, CDR2 FQGNSA. V lost 5 bases, J lost 2 bases, and 6 bases stayed unmatched. The length of the CDR3 is 15 residues. The DNA for the CDR3 is TGTGCCAGCAGCGCAGCGGGGACCCCCTACAATGAGCAGTTCTTC. It translates to CASSAAGTPYNEQFF. Looking up the rest from reference TRBV7-2 and TRBJ2-1 gives the full variable domain: GAGVSQSPSNKVTEKGKDVELRCDPISGHTALYWYRQSLGQGLEFLIYFQGNSAPDKSGLPSDRFSAERTGGSVSTLTIQRTQQEDSAVYLCASSAAGTPYNEQFFGPGTRLTVL.

The rearrangement links TRBV14 to TRBJ2-6, with a weak D call TRBD1 (5 bases). The V end was cut by 5 bases, the J end by 5 bases, with 16 bases between. The CDR3 runs 16 residues. The V gene's germline CDR1 is SGHDN and CDR2 FVKESK. CDR3 in amino acids: CASSEVTASRANVLTF. The CDR3 bases are TGTGCCAGCAGCGAAGTGACAGCTTCGAGGGCCAACGTCCTGACTTTC.

The chain uses TRBV5-8 and TRBJ1-5; D gene uncertain. The CDR3 length is 16 residues. From germline, CDR1 is SGHTS and CDR2 YDEGEE. Trimming removed 7 bases from V and 4 bases from J, with 21 bases in between. The DNA for the CDR3 is TGTGCCAGCCATCACTCGAGACACACCATTAATCAGCCCCAGCATTTT. Amino acids: CASHHSRHTINQPQHF. The variable domain in full, with the rest retrieved from reference TRBV5-8 and TRBJ1-5, is EAGVTQSPTHLIKTRGQQATLRCSPISGHTSVYWYQQALGLGLQFLLWYDEGEERNRGNFPPRFSGRQFPNYSSELNVNALELEDSALYLCASHHSRHTINQPQHFGDGTRLSIL.

As regards this clone: One end of the junction does not line up with germline, which may come from a read error. The chain recombines TRBV2 with TRBJ1-2, with D possibly TRBD1 on 6 matching bases. This CDR3 spans 13 amino acids. The V gene's germline CDR1 is SNHLY and CDR2 FYNNEI. CDR3 nucleotides: TGTGCCAGCAGTGAATCCTACAGGGTGGCCCCTGTCTTC. Encoded protein: CASSESYRVAPVF.

The chain carries TRBV7-8 and TRBJ1-6, with D possibly TRBD1 on 6 matching bases. Germline CDR1 is SGHVS and CDR2 is FQNEAQ. V lost 0 bases to trimming and J lost 8 bases, with 14 bases between them. The CDR3 covers 16 residues. CDR3 DNA sequence: TGTGCCAGCAGCTTAGCGATTGCACAGGGAGATTCACCCCTCCACTTT. Translating it yields CASSLAIAQGDSPLHF.

V gene TRBV4-1 combines with J gene TRBJ1-1; D is unresolved. The CDR3 covers 16 residues. Germline CDR1 is MGHRA and CDR2 is YSYEKL. V was clipped by 1 base and J by 7 bases, with 19 bases between them. The CDR3 nucleotides are TGCGCCAGCAGCCAAGGCCTAAGGTCTTTTTCGGGTGAAGCTTTCTTT. It is translated as CASSQGLRSFSGEAFF.